At least ten counts were recorded for the clone carrying this TCR beta chain. These data belong to a study of T cells in Graves' hyperthyroidism and ophthalmopathy. Amplification of TCR beta CDR3 regions used RNA as the template. The HTBI primer set drove a first-round RT-PCR of the TCR CDR3. One entry per CDR3 protein results from TCRdb running MiXCR on the multiplex PCR reads. This table holds over 200,000 distinct CDR3 sequences, about 14% found once. Sequencing was performed on blood. The TCR comes from a woman between 40 and 50 years old with Graves' hyperthyroidism that later progressed to Graves' ophthalmopathy.

The CDR3 reads CRPRSGRSYNEQFF. In nucleotides, the CDR3 is TGCAGACCTCGTAGCGGGAGGTCCTACAATGAGCAGTTCTTC. The V gene is TRBV20-1, the J gene TRBJ2-1; 10 bases fit TRBD2. This CDR3 region has 14 residues. Germline loops: CDR1 DFQATT, CDR2 SNEGSKA (reference sequence).